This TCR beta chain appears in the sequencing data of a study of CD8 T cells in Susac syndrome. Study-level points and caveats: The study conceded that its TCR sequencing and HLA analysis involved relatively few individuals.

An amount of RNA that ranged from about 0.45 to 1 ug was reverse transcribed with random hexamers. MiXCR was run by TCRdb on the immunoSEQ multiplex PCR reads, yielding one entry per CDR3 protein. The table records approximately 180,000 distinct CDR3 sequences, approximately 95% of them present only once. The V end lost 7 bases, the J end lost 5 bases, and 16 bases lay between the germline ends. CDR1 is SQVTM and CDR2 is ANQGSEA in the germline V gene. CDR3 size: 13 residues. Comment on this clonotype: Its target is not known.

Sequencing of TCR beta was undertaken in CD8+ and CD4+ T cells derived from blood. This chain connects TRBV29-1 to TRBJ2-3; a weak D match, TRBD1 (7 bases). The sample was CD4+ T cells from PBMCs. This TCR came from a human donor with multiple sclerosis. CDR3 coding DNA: TGCAGCGGTGGGGGCCAGGGGGGAGATACGCAGTATTTT. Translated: CSGGGQGGDTQYF.